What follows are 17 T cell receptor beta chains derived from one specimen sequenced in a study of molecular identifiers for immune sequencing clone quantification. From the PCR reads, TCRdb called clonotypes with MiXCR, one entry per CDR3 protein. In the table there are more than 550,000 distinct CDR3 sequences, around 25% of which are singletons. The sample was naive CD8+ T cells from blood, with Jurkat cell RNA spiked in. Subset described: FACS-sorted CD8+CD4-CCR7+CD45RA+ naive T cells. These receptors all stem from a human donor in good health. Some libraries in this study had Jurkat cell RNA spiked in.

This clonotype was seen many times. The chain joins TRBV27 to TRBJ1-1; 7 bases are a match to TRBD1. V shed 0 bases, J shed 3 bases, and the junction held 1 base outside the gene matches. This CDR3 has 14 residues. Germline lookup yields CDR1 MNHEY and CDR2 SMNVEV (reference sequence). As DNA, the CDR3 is TGTGCCAGCAGTTTATCGACAGGGTACACTGAAGCTTTCTTT. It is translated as CASSLSTGYTEAFF.

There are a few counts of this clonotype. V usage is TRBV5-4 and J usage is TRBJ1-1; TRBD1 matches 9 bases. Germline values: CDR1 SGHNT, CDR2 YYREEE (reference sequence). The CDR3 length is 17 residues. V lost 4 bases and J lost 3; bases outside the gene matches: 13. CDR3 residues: CASSPVMTGGVDTEAFF. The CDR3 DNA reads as TGTGCCAGCAGCCCCGTGATGACAGGGGGAGTGGACACTGAAGCTTTCTTT. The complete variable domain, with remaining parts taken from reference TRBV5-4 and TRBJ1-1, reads ETGVTQSPTHLIKTRGQQVTLRCSSQSGHNTVSWYQQALGQGPQFIFQYYREEENGRGNFPPRFSGLQFPNYSSELNVNALELDDSALYLCASSPVMTGGVDTEAFFGQGTRLTVV.

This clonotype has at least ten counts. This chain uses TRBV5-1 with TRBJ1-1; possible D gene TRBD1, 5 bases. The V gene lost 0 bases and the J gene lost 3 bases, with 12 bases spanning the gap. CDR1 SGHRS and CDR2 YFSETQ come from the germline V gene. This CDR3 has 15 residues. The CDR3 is CASSLVQDGDTEAFF. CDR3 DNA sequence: TGCGCCAGCAGCTTGGTACAGGACGGCGACACTGAAGCTTTCTTT. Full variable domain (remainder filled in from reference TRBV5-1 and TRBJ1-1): KAGVTQTPRYLIKTRGQQVTLSCSPISGHRSVSWYQQTPGQGLQFLFEYFSETQRNKGNFPGRFSGRQFSNSRSEMNVSTLELGDSALYLCASSLVQDGDTEAFFGQGTRLTVV.

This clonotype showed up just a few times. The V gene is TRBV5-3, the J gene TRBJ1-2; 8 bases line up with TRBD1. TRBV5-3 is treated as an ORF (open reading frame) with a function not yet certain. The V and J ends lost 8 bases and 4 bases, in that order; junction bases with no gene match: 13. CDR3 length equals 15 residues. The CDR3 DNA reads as TGTGCCAGCAGTGTCGGGACAGGCCAATCCTATGGCTACACCTTC. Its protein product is CASSVGTGQSYGYTF.

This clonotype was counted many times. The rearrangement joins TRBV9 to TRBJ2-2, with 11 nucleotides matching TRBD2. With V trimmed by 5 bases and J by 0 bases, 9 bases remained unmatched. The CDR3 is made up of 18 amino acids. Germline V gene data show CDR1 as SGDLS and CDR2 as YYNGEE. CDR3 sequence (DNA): TGTGCCAGCAGTACCGGGACTAGCGGATGGGCGAACACCGGGGAGCTGTTTTTT. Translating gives CASSTGTSGWANTGELFF. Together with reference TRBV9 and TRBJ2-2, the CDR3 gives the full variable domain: DSGVTQTPKHLITATGQRVTLRCSPRSGDLSVYWYQQSLDQGLQFLIQYYNGEERAKGNILERFSAQQFPDLHSELNLSSLELGDSALYFCASSTGTSGWANTGELFFGEGSRLTVL.

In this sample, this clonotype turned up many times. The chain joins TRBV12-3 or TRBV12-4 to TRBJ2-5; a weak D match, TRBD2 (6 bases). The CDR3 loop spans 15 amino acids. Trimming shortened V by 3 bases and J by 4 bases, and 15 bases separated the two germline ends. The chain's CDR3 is CASSFLAGSVETQYF. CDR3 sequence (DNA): TGTGCCAGCAGTTTCCTTGCCGGGAGTGTAGAGACCCAGTACTTC.

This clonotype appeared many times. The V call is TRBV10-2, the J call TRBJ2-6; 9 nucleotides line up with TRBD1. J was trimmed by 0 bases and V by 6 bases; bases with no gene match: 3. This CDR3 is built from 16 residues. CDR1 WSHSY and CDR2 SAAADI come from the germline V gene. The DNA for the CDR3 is TGCGCCAGCAGGGACAGGGGAAGCTCTGGGGCCAACGTCCTGACTTTC. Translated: CASRDRGSSGANVLTF.

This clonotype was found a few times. The CDR3 region is CAWVGLAGGWNEQFF. Here the CDR3 DNA reads TGTGCCTGGGTCGGACTAGCGGGGGGCTGGAATGAGCAGTTCTTC. The chain combines TRBV30 with TRBJ2-1; TRBD2 aligns across 14 bases. This CDR3 has 15 amino acids. V trimming: 5 bases; J trimming: 7 bases; junction bases outside the gene matches: 7. Germline V CDR1 and CDR2: GTSNPN, SVGIG (reference sequence).

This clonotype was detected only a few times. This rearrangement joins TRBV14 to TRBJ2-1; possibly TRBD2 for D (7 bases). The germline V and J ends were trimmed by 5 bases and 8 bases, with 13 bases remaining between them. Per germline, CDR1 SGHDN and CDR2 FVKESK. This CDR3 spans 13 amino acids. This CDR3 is CASSGGAAYEQFF. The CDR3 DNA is TGTGCCAGCAGCGGGGGGGCGGCGTATGAGCAGTTCTTC.

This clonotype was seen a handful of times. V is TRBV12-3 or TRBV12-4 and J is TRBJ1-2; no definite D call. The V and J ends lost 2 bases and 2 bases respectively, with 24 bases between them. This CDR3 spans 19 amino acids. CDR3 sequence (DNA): TGTGCCAGCAGTTTATCGTTTGGGCAGGCCCCTCTGATGAACTATGGCTACACCTTC. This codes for CASSLSFGQAPLMNYGYTF.

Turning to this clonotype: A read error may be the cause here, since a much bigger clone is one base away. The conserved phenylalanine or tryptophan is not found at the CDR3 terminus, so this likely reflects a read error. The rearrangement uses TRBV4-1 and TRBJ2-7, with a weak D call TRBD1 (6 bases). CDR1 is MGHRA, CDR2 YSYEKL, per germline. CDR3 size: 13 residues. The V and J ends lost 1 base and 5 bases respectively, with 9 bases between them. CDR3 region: CASSQAEGDEQYL. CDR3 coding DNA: TGCGCCAGCAGCCAAGCCGAGGGGGACGAGCAGTACCTC.

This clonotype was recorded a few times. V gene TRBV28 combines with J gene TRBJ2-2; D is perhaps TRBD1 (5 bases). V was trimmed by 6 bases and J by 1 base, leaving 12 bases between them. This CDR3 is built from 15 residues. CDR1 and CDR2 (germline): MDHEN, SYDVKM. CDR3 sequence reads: CASSPSTENTGELFF. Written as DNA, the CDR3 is TGTGCCAGCAGCCCATCGACAGAGAACACCGGGGAGCTGTTTTTT.

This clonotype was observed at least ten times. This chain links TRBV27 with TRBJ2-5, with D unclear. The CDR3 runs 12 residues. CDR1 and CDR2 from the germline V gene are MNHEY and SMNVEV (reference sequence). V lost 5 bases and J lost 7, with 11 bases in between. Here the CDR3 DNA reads TGTGCCAGCAGTACTCCCGGAGCGACCCAGTACTTC. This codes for CASSTPGATQYF.

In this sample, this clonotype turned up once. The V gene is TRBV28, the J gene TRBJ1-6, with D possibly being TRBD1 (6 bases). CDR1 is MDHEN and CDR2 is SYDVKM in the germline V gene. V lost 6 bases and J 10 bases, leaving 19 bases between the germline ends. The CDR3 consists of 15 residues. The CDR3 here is CASSPQRGARSPLHF. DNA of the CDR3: TGTGCCAGCAGCCCCCAGCGGGGGGCGAGGTCACCCCTCCACTTT.

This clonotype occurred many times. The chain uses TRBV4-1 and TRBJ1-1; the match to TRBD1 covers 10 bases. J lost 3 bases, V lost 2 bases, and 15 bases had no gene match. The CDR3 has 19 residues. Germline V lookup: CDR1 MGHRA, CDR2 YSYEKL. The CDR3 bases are TGCGCCAGCAGCCAAAGGGACGGGGTTGGACAGGGGGATTACACTGAAGCTTTCTTT. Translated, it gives CASSQRDGVGQGDYTEAFF.

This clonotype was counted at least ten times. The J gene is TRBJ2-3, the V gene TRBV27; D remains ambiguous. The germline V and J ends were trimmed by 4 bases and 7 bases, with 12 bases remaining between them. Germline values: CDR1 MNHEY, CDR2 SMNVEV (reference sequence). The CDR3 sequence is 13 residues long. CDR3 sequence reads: CASSSQFGYTQYF. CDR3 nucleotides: TGTGCCAGCAGTTCCCAGTTCGGGTATACGCAGTATTTT.

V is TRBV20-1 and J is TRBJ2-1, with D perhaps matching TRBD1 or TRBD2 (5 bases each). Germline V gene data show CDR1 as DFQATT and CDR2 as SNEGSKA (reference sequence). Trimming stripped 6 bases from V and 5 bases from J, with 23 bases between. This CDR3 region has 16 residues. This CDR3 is CSAPSGTSPRDNEQFF. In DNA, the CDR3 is TGCAGTGCCCCCTCTGGGACCTCCCCCCGAGACAATGAGCAGTTCTTC.